The clone carrying this T cell receptor (beta chain) was seen more than once but under ten times. This sample was taken from a study of beta chain features in type 1 diabetes. This CDR3 region has 14 residues. CDR1 and CDR2 (germline): KGHSH, LQKENI. The germline V and J ends were trimmed by 3 bases and 0 bases, with 6 bases remaining between them. The authors reverse transcribed all of the isolated RNA, so sequencing captured expressed TCRB transcripts. Sequenced by immunoSEQ multiplex PCR; TCRdb stores in-frame clones only, minus some. The sample lists 600,000 to 650,000 clones, 15% to 19% occurring once. Naive, central memory, regulatory and stem cell-like memory cells within the CD4+ compartment were sorted using CD45RO/CCR7/CD25/CD127/CD95/CD27.

Sequences were obtained from naive CD4+ T cells from blood. This chain links TRBV18 with TRBJ1-5; D is unclear. This TCR was recovered from a young man in good health. The CDR3 region is CASSPRNSNQPQHF. CDR3 bases: TGTGCCAGCTCACCCCGGAATAGCAATCAGCCCCAGCATTTT. The whole variable domain, filled in from reference TRBV18 and TRBJ1-5, reads NAGVMQNPRHLVRRRGQEARLRCSPMKGHSHVYWYRQLPEEGLKFMVYLQKENIIDESGMPKERFSAEFPKEGPSILRIQQVVRGDSAAYFCASSPRNSNQPQHFGDGTRLSIL.